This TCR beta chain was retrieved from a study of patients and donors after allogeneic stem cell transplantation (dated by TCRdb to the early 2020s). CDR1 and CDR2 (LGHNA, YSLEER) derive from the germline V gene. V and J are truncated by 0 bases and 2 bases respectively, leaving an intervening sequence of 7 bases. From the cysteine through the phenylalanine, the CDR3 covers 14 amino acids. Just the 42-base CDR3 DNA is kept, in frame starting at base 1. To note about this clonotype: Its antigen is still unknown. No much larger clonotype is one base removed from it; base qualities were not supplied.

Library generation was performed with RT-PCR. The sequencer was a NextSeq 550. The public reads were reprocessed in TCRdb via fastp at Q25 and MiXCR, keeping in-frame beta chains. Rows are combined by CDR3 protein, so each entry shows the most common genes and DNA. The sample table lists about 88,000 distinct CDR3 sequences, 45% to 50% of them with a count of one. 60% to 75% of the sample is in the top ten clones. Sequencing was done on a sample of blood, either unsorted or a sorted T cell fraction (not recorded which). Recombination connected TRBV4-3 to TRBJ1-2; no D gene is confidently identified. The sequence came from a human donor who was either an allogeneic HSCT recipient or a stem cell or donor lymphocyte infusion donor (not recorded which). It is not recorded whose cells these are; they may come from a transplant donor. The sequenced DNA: TGCGCCAGCAGCCAAGATCCCGTGAACTATGGCTACACCTTC. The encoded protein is CASSQDPVNYGYTF.